This TCR beta chain emerged from a study of cytomegalovirus exposure and HLA in healthy donors. Across the whole study: Of several hundred genotyped donors, roughly 81% grouped in the Caucasian-associated ancestry cluster.

V gave up 0 bases and J gave up 8 bases, with 13 bases separating them. CDR1 is GTSNPN, CDR2 SVGIG, per germline (reference sequence). The CDR3 is 14 amino acids. The PCR had 60 Vbeta and 13 Jbeta primers. The protocol was immunoSEQ multiplex PCR, while the TCRdb copy is restricted to in-frame clones and leaves out a portion. The sample has roughly 95,000 clones, roughly four fifths seen once. Sequencing input: PBMCs. The sequence derives from a young man in good health and CMV-seropositive. The chain joins TRBV30 to TRBJ1-4; the D gene is possibly TRBD1 (6 bases). The CDR3 region is CAWSVRQGNEKLFF. Here the CDR3 DNA reads TGTGCCTGGAGTGTAAGGCAGGGGAACGAAAAACTGTTTTTT.